The rows below give T cell receptor beta chains drawn from one sample of a study of cytomegalovirus exposure and HLA in healthy donors. Profiled with immunoSEQ multiplex PCR; TCRdb holds only in-frame clones, not every one. The sample yields 100,000 to 150,000 clones, approximately 94% seen once. The specimen was PBMCs. All receptors derive from a woman between 18 and 29 years old in good health and CMV-seronegative. Both conserved end residues are part of each CDR3. The D gene is left open where the match is weak. Some rows have no size entry. The others give once, few or many, or a class for an expanded clone.

CDR3aa: CASIARERSGEQFF
CDR3nt: TGTGCCAGCATTGCCAGGGAAAGGTCTGGGGAGCAGTTCTTC
d_gene: .
j_gene: TRBJ2-1
v_gene: TRBV6-1
abundance: .

CDR3aa: CASSLGGNTEAFF
CDR3nt: TGTGCCAGCAGCTTAGGCGGGAACACTGAAGCTTTCTTT
d_gene: .
j_gene: TRBJ1-1
v_gene: TRBV11-2
abundance: .

CDR3aa: CASSSPGGGTDTQYF
CDR3nt: TGTGCCAGCAGCTCACCCGGAGGTGGAACAGATACGCAGTATTTT
d_gene: .
j_gene: TRBJ2-3
v_gene: TRBV28
abundance: .

CDR3aa: CASSRGGHTYNSPLHF
CDR3nt: TGTGCCAGCAGCCGAGGGGGACACACCTATAATTCACCCCTCCACTTT
d_gene: .
j_gene: TRBJ1-6
v_gene: TRBV9
abundance: .

CDR3aa: CASSIQDITEAFF
CDR3nt: TGTGCCAGCAGTATCCAGGACATCACTGAAGCTTTCTTT
d_gene: .
j_gene: TRBJ1-1
v_gene: TRBV6-5
abundance: .

CDR3aa: CASSVSGKGETQYF
CDR3nt: TGTGCCAGTAGTGTGTCAGGAAAGGGGGAGACCCAGTACTTC
d_gene: .
j_gene: TRBJ2-5
v_gene: TRBV19
abundance: .

CDR3aa: CSASGRMEQFF
CDR3nt: TGCAGTGCTAGTGGCCGCATGGAGCAGTTCTTC
d_gene: .
j_gene: TRBJ2-1
v_gene: TRBV20-1
abundance: .

CDR3aa: CASSPGQEGREAFF
CDR3nt: TGCGCCAGCAGCCCGGGACAGGAGGGAAGAGAAGCTTTCTTT
d_gene: TRBD1
j_gene: TRBJ1-1
v_gene: TRBV5-1
abundance: .

CDR3aa: CAWSVGLGGNQPQHF
CDR3nt: TGTGCCTGGAGTGTGGGACTAGGGGGCAATCAGCCCCAGCATTTT
d_gene: .
j_gene: TRBJ1-5
v_gene: TRBV30
abundance: .

CDR3aa: CASSRRTGAPRGTEAFF
CDR3nt: TGTGCCAGCAGTCGACGGACAGGGGCGCCCCGTGGGACTGAAGCTTTCTTT
d_gene: TRBD1
j_gene: TRBJ1-1
v_gene: TRBV28
abundance: .

CDR3aa: CASSFDRGMEQYF
CDR3nt: TGTGCCAGCAGCTTTGACAGGGGGATGGAGCAGTACTTC
d_gene: TRBD1
j_gene: TRBJ2-7
v_gene: TRBV7-9
abundance: once

CDR3aa: CASSIDLGYTGELFF
CDR3nt: TGTGCCAGTAGTATAGATCTCGGTTACACCGGGGAGCTGTTTTTT
d_gene: .
j_gene: TRBJ2-2
v_gene: TRBV19
abundance: .

CDR3aa: CASSQIRGAQETQYF
CDR3nt: TGCGCCAGCAGCCAGATCCGCGGGGCGCAAGAGACCCAGTACTTC
d_gene: .
j_gene: TRBJ2-5
v_gene: TRBV4-1
abundance: .

CDR3aa: CASNVRTGVEQYF
CDR3nt: TGTGCCAGCAACGTAAGGACAGGCGTCGAGCAGTACTTC
d_gene: TRBD1
j_gene: TRBJ2-7
v_gene: TRBV6-1
abundance: .

CDR3aa: CASSLEGAGEAFF
CDR3nt: TGTGCCAGCAGCTTAGAGGGGGCCGGTGAAGCTTTCTTT
d_gene: TRBD1
j_gene: TRBJ1-1
v_gene: TRBV7-3
abundance: .

CDR3aa: CASSLGGDRGRTGELFF
CDR3nt: TGTGCCAGCAGCTTAGGGGGGGACAGGGGCCGGACCGGGGAGCTGTTTTTT
d_gene: TRBD1
j_gene: TRBJ2-2
v_gene: TRBV7-3
abundance: .

CDR3aa: CASSTGTSRYDEQFF
CDR3nt: TGTGCCAGCAGTACCGGGACTAGCAGATACGATGAGCAGTTCTTC
d_gene: TRBD2
j_gene: TRBJ2-1
v_gene: TRBV2
abundance: few

CDR3aa: CSVQLLMNTEAFF
CDR3nt: TGCAGCGTGCAGCTACTAATGAACACTGAAGCTTTCTTT
d_gene: .
j_gene: TRBJ1-1
v_gene: TRBV29-1
abundance: .

CDR3aa: CASSLTGIRGAFF
CDR3nt: TGTGCCAGCAGTTTAACAGGGATACGGGGAGCTTTCTTT
d_gene: .
j_gene: TRBJ1-1
v_gene: TRBV27
abundance: .

CDR3aa: CASRTGENTEAFF
CDR3nt: TGCGCCAGCAGAACAGGGGAGAACACTGAAGCTTTCTTT
d_gene: TRBD1
j_gene: TRBJ1-1
v_gene: TRBV5-1
abundance: .

CDR3aa: CASRRSTGGYQPQHF
CDR3nt: TGTGCCAGTAGACGATCGACAGGGGGTTATCAGCCCCAGCATTTT
d_gene: TRBD1
j_gene: TRBJ1-5
v_gene: TRBV19
abundance: .

CDR3aa: CASSLYRGSEAFF
CDR3nt: TGTGCCAGCAGCTTATACAGGGGGTCTGAAGCTTTCTTT
d_gene: TRBD1
j_gene: TRBJ1-1
v_gene: TRBV5-5
abundance: .

CDR3aa: CASSFGANYEQYF
CDR3nt: TGTGCCAGCAGCTTTGGGGCGAACTACGAGCAGTACTTC
d_gene: .
j_gene: TRBJ2-7
v_gene: TRBV11-1
abundance: once

CDR3aa: CASSSGNYGYTF
CDR3nt: TGTGCCAGCAGCTCAGGGAACTATGGCTACACCTTC
d_gene: .
j_gene: TRBJ1-2
v_gene: TRBV5-6
abundance: .

CDR3aa: CASSPGGRVEAFF
CDR3nt: TGTGCCAGCAGCCCAGGGGGTCGTGTTGAAGCTTTCTTT
d_gene: TRBD1
j_gene: TRBJ1-1
v_gene: TRBV2
abundance: .

CDR3aa: CASSFSSGRWYNEQFF
CDR3nt: TGTGCCAGCAGTTTCTCTAGCGGGAGATGGTACAATGAGCAGTTCTTC
d_gene: TRBD2
j_gene: TRBJ2-1
v_gene: TRBV28
abundance: .